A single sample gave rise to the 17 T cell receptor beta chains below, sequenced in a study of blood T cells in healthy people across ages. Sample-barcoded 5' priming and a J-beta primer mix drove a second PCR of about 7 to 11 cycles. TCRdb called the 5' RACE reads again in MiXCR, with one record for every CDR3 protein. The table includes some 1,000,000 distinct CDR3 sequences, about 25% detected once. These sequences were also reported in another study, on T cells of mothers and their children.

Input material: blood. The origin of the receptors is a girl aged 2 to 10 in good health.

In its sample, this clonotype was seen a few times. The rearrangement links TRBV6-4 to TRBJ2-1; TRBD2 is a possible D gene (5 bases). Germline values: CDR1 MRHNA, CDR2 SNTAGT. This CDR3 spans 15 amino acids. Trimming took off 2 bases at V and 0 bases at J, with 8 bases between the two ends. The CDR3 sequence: CASSDDAGSYNEQFF. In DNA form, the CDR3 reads TGTGCCAGCAGTGACGACGCGGGCTCCTACAATGAGCAGTTCTTC.

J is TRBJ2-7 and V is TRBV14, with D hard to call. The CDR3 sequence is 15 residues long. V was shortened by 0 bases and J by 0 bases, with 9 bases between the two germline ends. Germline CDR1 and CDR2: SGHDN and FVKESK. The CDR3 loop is CASSQEGYSSYEQYF. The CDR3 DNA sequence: TGTGCCAGCAGCCAAGAGGGCTATAGCTCCTACGAGCAGTACTTC. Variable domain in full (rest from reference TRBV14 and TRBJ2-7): EAGVTQFPSHSVIEKGQTVTLRCDPISGHDNLYWYRRVMGKEIKFLLHFVKESKQDESGMPNNRFLAERTGGTYSTLKVQPAELEDSGVYFCASSQEGYSSYEQYFGPGTRLTVT.

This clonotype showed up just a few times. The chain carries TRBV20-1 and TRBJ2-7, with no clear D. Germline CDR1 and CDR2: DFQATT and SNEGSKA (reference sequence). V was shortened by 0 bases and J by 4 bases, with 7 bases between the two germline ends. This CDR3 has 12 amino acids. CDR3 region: CSARDKPYEQYF. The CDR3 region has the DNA TGCAGTGCTAGAGATAAGCCGTACGAGCAGTACTTC.

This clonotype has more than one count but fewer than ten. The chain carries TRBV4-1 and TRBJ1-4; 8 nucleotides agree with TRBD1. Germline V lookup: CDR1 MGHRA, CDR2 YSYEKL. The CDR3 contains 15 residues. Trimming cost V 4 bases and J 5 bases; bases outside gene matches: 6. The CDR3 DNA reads TGCGCCAGCAGCCGAGGACAGGGAACGAATGAAAAACTGTTTTTT. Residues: CASSRGQGTNEKLFF.

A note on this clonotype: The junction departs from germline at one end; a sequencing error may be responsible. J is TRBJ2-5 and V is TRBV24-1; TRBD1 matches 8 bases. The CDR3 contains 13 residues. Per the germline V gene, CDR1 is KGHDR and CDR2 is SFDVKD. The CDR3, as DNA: TGTGCCACCAGTCAAATTGGACAGGGAGAAAGGTTCTTC. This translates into CATSQIGQGERFF.

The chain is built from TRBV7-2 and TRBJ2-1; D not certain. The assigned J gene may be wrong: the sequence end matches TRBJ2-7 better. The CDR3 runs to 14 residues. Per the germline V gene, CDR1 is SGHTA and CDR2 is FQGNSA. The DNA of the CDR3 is TGTGCCAGCAGCTTAGATGCCGGCCCTTACGAGCAGTACTTC. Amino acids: CASSLDAGPYEQYF.

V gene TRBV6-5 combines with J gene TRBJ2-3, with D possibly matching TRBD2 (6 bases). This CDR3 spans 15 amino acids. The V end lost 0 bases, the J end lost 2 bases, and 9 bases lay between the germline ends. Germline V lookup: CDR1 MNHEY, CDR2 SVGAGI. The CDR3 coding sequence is TGTGCCAGCAGTTACTCGGAGGGCGCCACAGATACGCAGTATTTT. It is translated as CASSYSEGATDTQYF.

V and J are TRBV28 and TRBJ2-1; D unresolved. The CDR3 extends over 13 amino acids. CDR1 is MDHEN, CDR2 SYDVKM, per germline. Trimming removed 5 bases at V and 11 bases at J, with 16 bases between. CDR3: CASSRPDNIKQFF. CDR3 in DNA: TGTGCCAGCAGTCGCCCGGATAACATAAAGCAGTTCTTC. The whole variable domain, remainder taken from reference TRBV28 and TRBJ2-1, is DVKVTQSSRYLVKRTGEKVFLECVQDMDHENMFWYRQDPGLGLRLIYFSYDVKMKEKGDIPEGYSVSREKKERFSLILESASTNQTSMYLCASSRPDNIKQFFGPGTRLTVL.

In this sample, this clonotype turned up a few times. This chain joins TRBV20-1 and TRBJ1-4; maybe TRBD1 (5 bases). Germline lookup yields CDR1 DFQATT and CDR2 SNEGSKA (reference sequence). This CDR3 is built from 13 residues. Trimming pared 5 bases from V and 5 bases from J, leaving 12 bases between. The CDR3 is CSAGDGRNEKLFF. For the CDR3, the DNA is TGCAGTGCTGGGGACGGGCGAAATGAAAAACTGTTTTTT.

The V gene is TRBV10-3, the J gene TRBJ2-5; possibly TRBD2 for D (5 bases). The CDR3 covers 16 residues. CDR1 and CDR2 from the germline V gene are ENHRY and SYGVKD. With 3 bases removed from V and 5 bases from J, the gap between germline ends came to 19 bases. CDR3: CAISETSGRQAETQYF. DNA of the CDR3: TGTGCCATCAGTGAAACTAGTGGGCGTCAGGCGGAGACCCAGTACTTC.

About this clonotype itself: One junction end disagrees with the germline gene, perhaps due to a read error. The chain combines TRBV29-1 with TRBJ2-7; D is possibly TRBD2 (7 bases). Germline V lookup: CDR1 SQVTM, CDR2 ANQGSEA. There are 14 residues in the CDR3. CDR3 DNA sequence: TGCAGCGTTAAGGGGGGGGGCACCTCCTACGAACAGTACTTC. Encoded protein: CSVKGGGTSYEQYF.

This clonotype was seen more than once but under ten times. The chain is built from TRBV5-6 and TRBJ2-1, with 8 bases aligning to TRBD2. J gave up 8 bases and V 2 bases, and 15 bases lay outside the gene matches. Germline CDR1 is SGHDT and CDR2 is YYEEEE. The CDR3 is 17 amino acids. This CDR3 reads CASSFQGGLARNDEQFF. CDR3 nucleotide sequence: TGTGCCAGCAGCTTCCAGGGAGGACTAGCTCGAAATGATGAGCAGTTCTTC.

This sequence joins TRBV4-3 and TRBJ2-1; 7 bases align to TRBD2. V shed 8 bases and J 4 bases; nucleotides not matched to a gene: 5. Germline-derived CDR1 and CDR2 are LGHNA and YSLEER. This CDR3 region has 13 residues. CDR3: CASGSGEYNEQFF. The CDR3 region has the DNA TGCGCCAGCGGAAGCGGGGAATACAATGAGCAGTTCTTC.

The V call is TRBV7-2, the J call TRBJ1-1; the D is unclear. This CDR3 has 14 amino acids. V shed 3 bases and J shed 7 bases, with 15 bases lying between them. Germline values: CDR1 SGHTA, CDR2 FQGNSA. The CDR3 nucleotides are TGTGCCAGCAGCTTCCATTTTAAAAGAAGTGAAGCTTTCTTT. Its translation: CASSFHFKRSEAFF.

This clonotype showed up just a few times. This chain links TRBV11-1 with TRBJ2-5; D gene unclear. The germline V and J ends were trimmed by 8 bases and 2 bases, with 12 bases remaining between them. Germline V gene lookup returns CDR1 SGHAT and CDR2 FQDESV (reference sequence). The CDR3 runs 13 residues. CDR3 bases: TGTGCCAGCTCGTACTACCGACAAGAGACCCAGTACTTC. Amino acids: CASSYYRQETQYF.

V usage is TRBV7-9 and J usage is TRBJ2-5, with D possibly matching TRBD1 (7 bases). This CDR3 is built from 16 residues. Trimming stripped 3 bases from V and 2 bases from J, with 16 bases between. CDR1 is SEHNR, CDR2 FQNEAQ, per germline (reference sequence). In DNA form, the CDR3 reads TGTGCCAGCAGCTTTCCTCTTGCAGGGGGGCAAGAGACCCAGTACTTC. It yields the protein CASSFPLAGGQETQYF.

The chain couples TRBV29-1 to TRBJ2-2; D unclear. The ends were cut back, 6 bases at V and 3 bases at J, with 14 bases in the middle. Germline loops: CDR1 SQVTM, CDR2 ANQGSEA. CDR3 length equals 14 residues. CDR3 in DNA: TGCAGCGTCTACTCAGGAGACTACACCGGGGAGCTGTTTTTT. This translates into CSVYSGDYTGELFF.